Listed below are T cell receptor beta chains from one sample, sequenced in a study of cytomegalovirus exposure and HLA in healthy donors. This table comes from immunoSEQ multiplex PCR, and its TCRdb copy is limited to in-frame clones, with some not included. Of about 150,000 clones in the sample, around three quarters are singletons; the top ten hold 1.5% to 1.7%. Sequenced sample: PBMCs. These receptors were collected from a man in his forties in good health and CMV-seronegative. CDR3s include the opening cysteine and the closing phenylalanine or tryptophan. D genes are given only for firm matches. The size entry is marked missing in some rows and otherwise reads once, few, many or a size class.

>TRBV4-2|TRBJ2-7|.|.
CASSQVSSTISYEQYF
TGTGCCAGCAGCCAAGTAAGCTCAACCATCTCCTACGAGCAGTACTTC
>TRBV7-6|TRBJ2-1|TRBD1|.
CASSFLPGQGVWNEQFF
TGTGCCAGCAGCTTTCTACCGGGACAGGGAGTTTGGAATGAGCAGTTCTTC
>TRBV10-3|TRBJ1-5|.|.
CAISDLTGNQPQHF
TGTGCCATCAGTGACCTTACTGGCAATCAGCCCCAGCATTTT
>TRBV5-1|TRBJ2-5|.|few
CASSFFQGGRETQYF
TGCGCCAGCAGCTTTTTCCAGGGTGGTAGGGAGACCCAGTACTTC
>TRBV5-4|TRBJ2-2|TRBD1|.
CASSLGDRSTGELFF
TGTGCCAGCAGCTTGGGGGACAGGTCAACCGGGGAGCTGTTTTTT
>TRBV6-1|TRBJ1-2|TRBD1|.
CASSHQGQGYGYTF
TGTGCCAGCAGCCACCAGGGACAGGGTTATGGCTACACCTTC
>TRBV6-6|TRBJ2-1|TRBD1|.
CASSYLGDSDNEQFF
TGTGCCAGCAGTTACTTGGGGGACAGTGACAATGAGCAGTTCTTC
>TRBV19|TRBJ1-5|TRBD1|.
CASDEGAGQPQHF
TGTGCCAGTGATGAGGGGGCAGGGCAGCCCCAGCATTTT
>TRBV5-1|TRBJ2-7|TRBD1|.
CASSPLKRQGDEQYF
TGCGCCAGCAGCCCCTTGAAGAGACAGGGGGACGAGCAGTACTTC
>TRBV5-1|TRBJ2-2|.|.
CASSLETPTGELFF
TGCGCCAGCAGCTTGGAGACTCCCACCGGGGAGCTGTTTTTT
>TRBV28|TRBJ2-7|TRBD2|.
CASSSGSIAGRNYEQYF
TGTGCCAGCAGTTCAGGGTCAATAGCGGGACGAAACTACGAGCAGTACTTC
>TRBV7-6|TRBJ2-1|.|.
CASSPSREQFF
TGTGCCAGCAGCCCTAGCCGCGAGCAGTTCTTC
>TRBV5-1|TRBJ2-7|TRBD2|.
CASSLELAGAREQYF
TGCGCCAGCAGCTTGGAACTAGCGGGAGCTCGCGAGCAGTACTTC
>TRBV5-8|TRBJ1-5|.|.
CASSPEAGQPQHF
TGTGCCAGCAGCCCGGAAGCGGGACAGCCCCAGCATTTT
>TRBV28|TRBJ1-1|.|.
CASLAGGKGKEAFF
TGTGCCAGCCTCGCCGGCGGGAAAGGGAAGGAAGCTTTCTTT